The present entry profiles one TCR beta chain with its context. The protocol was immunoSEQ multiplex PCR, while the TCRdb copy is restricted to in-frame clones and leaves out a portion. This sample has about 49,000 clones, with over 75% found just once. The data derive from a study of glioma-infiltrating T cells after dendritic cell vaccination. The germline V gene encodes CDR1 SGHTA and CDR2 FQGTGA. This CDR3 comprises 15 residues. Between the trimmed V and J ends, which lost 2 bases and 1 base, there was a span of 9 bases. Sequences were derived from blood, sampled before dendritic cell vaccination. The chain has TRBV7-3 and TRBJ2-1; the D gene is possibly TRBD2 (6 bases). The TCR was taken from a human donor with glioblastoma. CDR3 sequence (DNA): TGTGCCAGCAGCTTAGGGGCGGGATCCTACAATGAGCAGTTCTTC. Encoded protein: CASSLGAGSYNEQFF.